This TCR beta chain is drawn from a study of cytomegalovirus exposure and HLA in healthy donors. The germline gives CDR1 SGHTA, CDR2 FQGNSA. V trimming: 1 base; J trimming: 6 bases; junction bases outside the gene matches: 11. There are 17 residues in the CDR3. It was with 60 Vbeta and 13 Jbeta primers that the PCR ran. This table comes from immunoSEQ multiplex PCR, and its TCRdb copy is limited to in-frame clones, with some not included. The profile shows more than 95,000 clones, 78% of them singletons. Whole-study results and caveats: In a later analysis, TCR beta V- and J-gene trimming showed a link to a missense DCLRE1C variant.

This clone appeared once. Its target is unknown. Although they were nominally healthy when sampled, donors likely had unrecorded immune exposures. Sequencing was done on a sample of PBMCs. The sequence came from a man aged 30 to 39 in good health and CMV-seropositive. The chain is built from TRBV7-2 and TRBJ2-1; 8 positions agree with TRBD2. CDR3 DNA sequence: TGTGCCAGCAGCTTAGATCTTCCGGGAGGGCCAACCAATGAGCAGTTCTTC. This sequence encodes CASSLDLPGGPTNEQFF.